This T cell receptor (beta chain) is from a study of Ad26.COV2.S vaccination and SARS-CoV-2 variants. Overall study: The authors gave Ad26.COV2.S intramuscularly, either once or twice 56 days apart. General observations from the study: Those who received vaccine or placebo ended up with similar non-spike TCR breadth. Measures of TCR breadth and depth may have fallen short of total T cell responses. Compared with placebo recipients, vaccine recipients had higher spike-specific TCR breadth.

Using immunoSEQ multiplex PCR, the repertoire was profiled, and TCRdb retains in-frame clones only, with some absent. Of some 480,000 clones listed, around nine tenths are singletons. Per germline, CDR1 LGHDT and CDR2 YNNKEL (reference sequence). V shed 1 base and J shed 8 bases, with 9 bases lying between them. The CDR3 extends over 13 amino acids. Treatment of the sample: some 19 received Ad26.COV2.S at low or high dose, single or two shots; about 5 received placebo; per-sample allocation not given. The samples were gathered on day 63 after the first injection of vaccine or placebo. As to this clone: Its antigen is currently unknown.

This receptor was obtained from a person between 18 and 60 years old who received the Ad26.COV2.S COVID-19 vaccine or a placebo. The rearrangement uses TRBV3-1 (or the pseudogene TRBV3-2) and TRBJ2-1; the D is unclear. The starting material was peripheral blood, obtained in a trial of Ad26.COV2.S vaccine versus placebo. The CDR3 is CASSQGLQYEQFF. CDR3 nucleotides: TGTGCCAGCAGCCAAGGTTTGCAGTATGAGCAGTTCTTC.